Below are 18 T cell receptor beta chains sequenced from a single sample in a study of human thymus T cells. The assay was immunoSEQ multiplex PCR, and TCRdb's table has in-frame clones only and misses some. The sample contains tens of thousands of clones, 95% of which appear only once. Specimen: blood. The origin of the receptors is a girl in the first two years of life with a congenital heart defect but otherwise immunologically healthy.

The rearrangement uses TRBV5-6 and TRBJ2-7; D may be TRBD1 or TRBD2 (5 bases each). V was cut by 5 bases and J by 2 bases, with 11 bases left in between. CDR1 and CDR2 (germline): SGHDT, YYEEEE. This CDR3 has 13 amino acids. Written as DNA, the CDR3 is TGTGCCAGCAGTGATGGGGGTCCCTACGAGCAGTACTTC. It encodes CASSDGGPYEQYF. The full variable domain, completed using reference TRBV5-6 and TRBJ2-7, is DAGVTQSPTHLIKTRGQQVTLRCSPKSGHDTVSWYQQALGQGPQFIFQYYEEEERQRGNFPDRFSGHQFPNYSSELNVNALLLGDSALYLCASSDGGPYEQYFGPGTRLTVT.

The CDR3: CASSFQQGIGEQYF. In nucleotides, the CDR3 is TGCGCCAGCAGCTTTCAACAGGGGATCGGGGAGCAGTACTTC. The rearrangement joins TRBV5-1 to TRBJ2-7, with 7 bases that match TRBD1. Per the germline V gene, CDR1 is SGHRS and CDR2 is YFSETQ. The CDR3 consists of 14 residues. V trimming: 2 bases; J trimming: 7 bases; junction bases outside the gene matches: 9.

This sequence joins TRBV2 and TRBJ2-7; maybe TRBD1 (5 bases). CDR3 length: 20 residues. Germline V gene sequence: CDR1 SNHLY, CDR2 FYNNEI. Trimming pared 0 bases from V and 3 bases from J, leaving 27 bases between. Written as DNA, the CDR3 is TGTGCCAGCAGTGAAGCGCAGGGCGCTCGCGGCAGTTCGACATTCTACGAGCAGTACTTC. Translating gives CASSEAQGARGSSTFYEQYF.

The CDR3 region has the DNA TGTGCCACCAGCAGATCGAGACGGGCGCTGGAAAAACTGTTTTTT. This gives the protein CATSRSRRALEKLFF. The chain is built from TRBV15 and TRBJ1-4; D is undetermined. Trimming stripped 2 bases from V and 8 bases from J, with 15 bases between. The CDR3 has 15 residues. The germline V gene has CDR1 LNHNV and CDR2 YYDKDF (reference sequence).

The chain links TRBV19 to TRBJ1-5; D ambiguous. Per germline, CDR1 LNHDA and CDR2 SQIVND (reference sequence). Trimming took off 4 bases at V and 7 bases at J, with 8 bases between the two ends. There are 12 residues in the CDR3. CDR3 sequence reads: CASSTLSQPQHF. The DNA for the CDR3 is TGTGCCAGTAGTACGTTGAGCCAGCCCCAGCATTTT.

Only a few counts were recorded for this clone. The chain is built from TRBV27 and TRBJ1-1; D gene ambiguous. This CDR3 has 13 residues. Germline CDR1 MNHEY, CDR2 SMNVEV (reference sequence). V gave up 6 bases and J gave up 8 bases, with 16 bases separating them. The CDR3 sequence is CASRPLSADEAFF. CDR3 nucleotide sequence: TGTGCCAGCAGACCTCTGAGCGCGGACGAAGCTTTCTTT.

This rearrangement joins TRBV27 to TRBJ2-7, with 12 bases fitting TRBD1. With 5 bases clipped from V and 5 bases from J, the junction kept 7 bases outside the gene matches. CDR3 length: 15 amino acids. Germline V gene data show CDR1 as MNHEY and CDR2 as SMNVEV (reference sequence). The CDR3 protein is CASSPLRDRGHEQYF. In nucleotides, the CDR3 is TGTGCCAGCAGTCCGCTCCGGGACAGGGGGCACGAGCAGTACTTC.

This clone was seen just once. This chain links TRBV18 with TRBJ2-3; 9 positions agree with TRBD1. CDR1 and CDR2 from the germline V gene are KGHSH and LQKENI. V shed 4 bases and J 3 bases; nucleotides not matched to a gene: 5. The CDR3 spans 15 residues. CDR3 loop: CASSRNGQGTDTQYF. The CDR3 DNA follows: TGTGCCAGCTCACGCAATGGACAGGGGACAGATACGCAGTATTTT.

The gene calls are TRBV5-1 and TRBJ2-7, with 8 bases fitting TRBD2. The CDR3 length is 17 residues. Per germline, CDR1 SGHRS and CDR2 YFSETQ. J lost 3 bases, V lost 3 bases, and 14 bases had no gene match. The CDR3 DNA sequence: TGCGCCAGCAGCTCCCCGTTAATGCGGGGGGTAGGCTACGAGCAGTACTTC. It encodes CASSSPLMRGVGYEQYF.

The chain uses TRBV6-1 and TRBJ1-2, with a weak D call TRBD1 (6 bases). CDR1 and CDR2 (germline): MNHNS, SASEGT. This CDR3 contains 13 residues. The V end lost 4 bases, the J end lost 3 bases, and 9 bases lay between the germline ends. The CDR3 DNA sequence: TGTGCCAGCAGTGGGGGGGCAGACTATGGCTACACCTTC. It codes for CASSGGADYGYTF.

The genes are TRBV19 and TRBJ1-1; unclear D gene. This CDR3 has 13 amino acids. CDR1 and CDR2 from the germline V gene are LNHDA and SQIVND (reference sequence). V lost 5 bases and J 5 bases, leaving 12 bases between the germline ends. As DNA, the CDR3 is TGTGCCAGTAGTGTCAGCTCGGTGACTGAAGCTTTCTTT. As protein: CASSVSSVTEAFF.

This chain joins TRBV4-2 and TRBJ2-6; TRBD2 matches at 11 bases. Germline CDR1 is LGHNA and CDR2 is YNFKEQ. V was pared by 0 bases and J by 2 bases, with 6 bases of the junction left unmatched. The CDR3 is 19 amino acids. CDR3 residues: CASSQDVAGGRTGANVLTF. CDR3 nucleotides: TGTGCCAGCAGCCAAGATGTAGCGGGAGGGCGAACTGGGGCCAACGTCCTGACTTTC.

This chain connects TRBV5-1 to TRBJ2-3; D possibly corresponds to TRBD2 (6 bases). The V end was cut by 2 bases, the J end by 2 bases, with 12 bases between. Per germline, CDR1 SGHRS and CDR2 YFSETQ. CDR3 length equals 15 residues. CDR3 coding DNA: TGCGCCAGCAGCTTTGCGGTAGCGGCCACAGATACGCAGTATTTT. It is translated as CASSFAVAATDTQYF.

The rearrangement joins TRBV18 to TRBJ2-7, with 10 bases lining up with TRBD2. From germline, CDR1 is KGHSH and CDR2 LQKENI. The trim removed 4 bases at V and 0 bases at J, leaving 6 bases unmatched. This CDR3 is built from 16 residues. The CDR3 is CASSQTTSGSSYEQYF. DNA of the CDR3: TGTGCCAGCTCACAAACGACTAGCGGGTCCTCCTACGAGCAGTACTTC. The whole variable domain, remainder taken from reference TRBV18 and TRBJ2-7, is NAGVMQNPRHLVRRRGQEARLRCSPMKGHSHVYWYRQLPEEGLKFMVYLQKENIIDESGMPKERFSAEFPKEGPSILRIQQVVRGDSAAYFCASSQTTSGSSYEQYFGPGTRLTVT.

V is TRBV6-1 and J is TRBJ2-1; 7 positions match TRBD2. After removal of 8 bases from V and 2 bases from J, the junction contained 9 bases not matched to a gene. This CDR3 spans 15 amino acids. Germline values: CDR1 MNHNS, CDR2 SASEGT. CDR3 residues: CASPGSGTTYNEQFF. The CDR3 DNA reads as TGTGCCAGCCCGGGGAGCGGGACCACCTACAATGAGCAGTTCTTC.

The DNA of the CDR3 is TGTGCCAGCAGCGTCCAGCCTTCCTACGAGCAGTACTTC. Protein: CASSVQPSYEQYF. The rearrangement uses TRBV9 and TRBJ2-7; D gene ambiguous. V lost 2 bases and J lost 1, with 7 bases in between. The CDR3 runs to 13 residues. CDR1 and CDR2 from the germline V gene are SGDLS and YYNGEE.

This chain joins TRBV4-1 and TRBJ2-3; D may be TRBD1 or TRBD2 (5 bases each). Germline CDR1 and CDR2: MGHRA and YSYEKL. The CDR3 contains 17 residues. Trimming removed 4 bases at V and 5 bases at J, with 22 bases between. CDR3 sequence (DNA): TGCGCCAGCAGCCTAACACCGGGACGGACCTCCAGAGATACGCAGTATTTT. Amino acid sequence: CASSLTPGRTSRDTQYF.

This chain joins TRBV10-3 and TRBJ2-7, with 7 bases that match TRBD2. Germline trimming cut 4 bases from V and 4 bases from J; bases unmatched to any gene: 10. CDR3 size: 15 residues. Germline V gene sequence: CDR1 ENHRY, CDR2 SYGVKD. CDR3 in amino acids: CAISARLASRYEQYF. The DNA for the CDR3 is TGTGCCATCAGTGCCAGACTAGCAAGTCGGTACGAGCAGTACTTC.